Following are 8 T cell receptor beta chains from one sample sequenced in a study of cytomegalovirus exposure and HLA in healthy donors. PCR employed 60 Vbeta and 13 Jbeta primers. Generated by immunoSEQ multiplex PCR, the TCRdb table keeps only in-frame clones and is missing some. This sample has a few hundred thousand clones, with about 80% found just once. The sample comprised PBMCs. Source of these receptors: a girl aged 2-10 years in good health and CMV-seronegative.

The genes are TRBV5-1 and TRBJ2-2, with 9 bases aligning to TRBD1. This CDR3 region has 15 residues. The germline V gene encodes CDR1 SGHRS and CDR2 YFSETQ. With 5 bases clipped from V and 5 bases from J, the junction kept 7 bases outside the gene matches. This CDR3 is CASRWGQGWTGELFF. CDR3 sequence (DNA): TGCGCCAGCAGATGGGGACAGGGTTGGACCGGGGAGCTGTTTTTT.

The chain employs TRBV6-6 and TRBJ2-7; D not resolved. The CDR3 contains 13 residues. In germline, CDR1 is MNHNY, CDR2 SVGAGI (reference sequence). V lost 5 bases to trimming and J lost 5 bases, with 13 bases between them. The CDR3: CASSQDSGHEQYF. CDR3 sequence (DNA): TGTGCCAGCAGTCAAGACTCGGGTCACGAGCAGTACTTC.

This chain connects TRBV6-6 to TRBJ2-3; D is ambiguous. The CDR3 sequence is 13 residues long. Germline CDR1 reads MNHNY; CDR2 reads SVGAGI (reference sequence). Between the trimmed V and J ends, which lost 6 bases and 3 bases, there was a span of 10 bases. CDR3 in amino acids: CASSSARTDTQYF. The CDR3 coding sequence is TGTGCCAGCAGCTCCGCTAGAACAGATACGCAGTATTTT.

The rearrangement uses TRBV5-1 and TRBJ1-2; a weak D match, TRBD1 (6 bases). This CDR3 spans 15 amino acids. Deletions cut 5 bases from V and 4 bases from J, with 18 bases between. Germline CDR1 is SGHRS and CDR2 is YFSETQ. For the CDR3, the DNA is TGCGCCAGCAGGCCGACTTTACAGGGCCCCTATGGCTACACCTTC. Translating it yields CASRPTLQGPYGYTF.

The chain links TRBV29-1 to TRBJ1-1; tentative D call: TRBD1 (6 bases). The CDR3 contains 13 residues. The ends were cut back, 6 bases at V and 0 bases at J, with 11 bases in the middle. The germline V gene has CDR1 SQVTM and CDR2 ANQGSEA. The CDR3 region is CSVTQGMNTEAFF. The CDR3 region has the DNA TGCAGCGTCACCCAGGGGATGAACACTGAAGCTTTCTTT. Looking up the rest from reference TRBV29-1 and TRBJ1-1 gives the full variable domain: SAVISQKPSRDICQRGTSLTIQCQVDSQVTMMFWYRQQPGQSLTLIATANQGSEATYESGFVIDKFPISRPNLTFSTLTVSNMSPEDSSIYLCSVTQGMNTEAFFGQGTRLTVV.

The CDR3 bases are TGTGCCAGCCAATGGAAGCCGGGGGAGGGCTCACCCCTCCACTTT. Encoded protein: CASQWKPGEGSPLHF. This rearrangement joins TRBV5-5 to TRBJ1-6, with D possibly matching TRBD1 (5 bases). V dropped 7 bases and J dropped 10 bases, with 21 bases sitting between them. Looked up from germline, CDR1 is SGHKS and CDR2 is YYEKEE (reference sequence). CDR3 length: 15 amino acids.

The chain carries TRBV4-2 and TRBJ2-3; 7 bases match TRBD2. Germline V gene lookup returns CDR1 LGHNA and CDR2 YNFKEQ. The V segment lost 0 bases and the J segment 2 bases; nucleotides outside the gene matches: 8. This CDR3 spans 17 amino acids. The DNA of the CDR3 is TGTGCCAGCAGCCAAGAAATTTACGGGGGGAACACAGATACGCAGTATTTT. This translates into CASSQEIYGGNTDTQYF.

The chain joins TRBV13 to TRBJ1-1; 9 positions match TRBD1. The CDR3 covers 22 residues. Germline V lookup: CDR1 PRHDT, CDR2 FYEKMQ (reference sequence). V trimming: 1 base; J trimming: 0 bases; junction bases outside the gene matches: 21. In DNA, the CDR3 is TGTGCCAGCAGCTTAGATTGGATGGACCCAACCGGGACAGGGTCAATGAACACTGAAGCTTTCTTT. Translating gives CASSLDWMDPTGTGSMNTEAFF.